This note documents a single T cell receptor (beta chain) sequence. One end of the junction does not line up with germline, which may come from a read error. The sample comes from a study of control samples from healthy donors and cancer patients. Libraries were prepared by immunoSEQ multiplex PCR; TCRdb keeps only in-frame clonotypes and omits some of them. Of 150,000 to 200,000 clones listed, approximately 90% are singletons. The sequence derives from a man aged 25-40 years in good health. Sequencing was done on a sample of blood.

This CDR3 is CTSSWTSGASDTQYF. The DNA for the CDR3 is TGTACCAGCAGCTGGACTAGCGGGGCGTCAGATACGCAGTATTTT. The chain uses TRBV11-2 and TRBJ2-3; 12 bases are shared with TRBD2. The CDR3 length is 15 residues. Germline V gives CDR1 SGHAT, CDR2 FQNNGV.